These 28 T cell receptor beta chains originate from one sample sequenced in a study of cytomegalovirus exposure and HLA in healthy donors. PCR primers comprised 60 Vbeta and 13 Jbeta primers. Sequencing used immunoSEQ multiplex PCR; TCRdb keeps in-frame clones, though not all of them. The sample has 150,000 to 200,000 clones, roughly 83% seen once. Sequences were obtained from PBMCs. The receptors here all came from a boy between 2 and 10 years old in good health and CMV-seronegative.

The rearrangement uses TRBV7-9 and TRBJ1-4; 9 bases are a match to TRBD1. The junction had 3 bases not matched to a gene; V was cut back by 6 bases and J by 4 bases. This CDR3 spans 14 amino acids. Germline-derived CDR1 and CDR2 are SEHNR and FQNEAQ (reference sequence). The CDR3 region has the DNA TGTGCCAGCAGTCCGGGACAGGGTAATGAAAAACTGTTTTTT. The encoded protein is CASSPGQGNEKLFF.

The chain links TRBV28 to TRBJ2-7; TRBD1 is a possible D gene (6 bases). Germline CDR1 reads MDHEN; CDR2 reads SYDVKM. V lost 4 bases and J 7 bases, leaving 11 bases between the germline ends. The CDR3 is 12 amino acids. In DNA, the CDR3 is TGTGCCAGCAGTTCTACCGACAGGGAGCAGTACTTC. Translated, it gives CASSSTDREQYF.

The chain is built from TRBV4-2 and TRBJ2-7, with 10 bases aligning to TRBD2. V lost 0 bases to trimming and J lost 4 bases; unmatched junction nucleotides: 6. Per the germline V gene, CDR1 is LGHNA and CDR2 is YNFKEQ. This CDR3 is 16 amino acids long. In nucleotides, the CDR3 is TGTGCCAGCAGCCAAGATTTTACTAGCGGGAAGTACGAGCAGTACTTC. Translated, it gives CASSQDFTSGKYEQYF.

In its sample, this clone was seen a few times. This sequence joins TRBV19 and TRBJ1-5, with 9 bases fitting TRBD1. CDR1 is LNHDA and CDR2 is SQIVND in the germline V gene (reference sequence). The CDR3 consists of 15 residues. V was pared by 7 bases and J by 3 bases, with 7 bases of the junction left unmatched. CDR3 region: CASTRQGDSNQPQHF. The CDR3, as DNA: TGTGCCAGTACAAGACAGGGGGATTCCAATCAGCCCCAGCATTTT.

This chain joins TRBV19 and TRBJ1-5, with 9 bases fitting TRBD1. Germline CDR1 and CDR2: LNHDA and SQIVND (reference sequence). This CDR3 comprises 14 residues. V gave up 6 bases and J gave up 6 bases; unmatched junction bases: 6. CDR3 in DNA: TGTGCCAGTAGCAGACAGGGGGAAAGTCAGCCCCAGCATTTT. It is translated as CASSRQGESQPQHF.

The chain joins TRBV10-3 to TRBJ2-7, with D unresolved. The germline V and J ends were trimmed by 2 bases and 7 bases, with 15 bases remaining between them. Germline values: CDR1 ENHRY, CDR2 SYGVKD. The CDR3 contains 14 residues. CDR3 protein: CAISEEILSTEQYF. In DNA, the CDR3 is TGTGCCATCAGTGAGGAAATCCTATCTACGGAGCAGTACTTC.

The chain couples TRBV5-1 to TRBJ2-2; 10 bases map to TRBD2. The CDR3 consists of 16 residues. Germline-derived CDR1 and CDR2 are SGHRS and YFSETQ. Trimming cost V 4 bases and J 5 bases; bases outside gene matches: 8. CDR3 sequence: CASSLSSGSRTGELFF. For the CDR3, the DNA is TGCGCCAGCAGCCTGTCTAGCGGGAGTAGGACCGGGGAGCTGTTTTTT.

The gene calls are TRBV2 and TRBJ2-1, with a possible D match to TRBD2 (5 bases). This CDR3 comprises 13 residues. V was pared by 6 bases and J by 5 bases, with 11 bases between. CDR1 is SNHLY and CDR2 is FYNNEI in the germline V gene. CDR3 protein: CASSLTGNNEQFF. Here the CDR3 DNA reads TGTGCCAGCAGCCTGACCGGGAACAATGAGCAGTTCTTC.

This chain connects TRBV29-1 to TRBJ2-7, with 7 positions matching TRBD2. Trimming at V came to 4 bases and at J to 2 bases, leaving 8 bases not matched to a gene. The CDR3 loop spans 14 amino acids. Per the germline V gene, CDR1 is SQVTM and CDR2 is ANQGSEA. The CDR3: CSVGASGLPYEQYF. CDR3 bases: TGCAGCGTTGGGGCTAGCGGACTTCCCTACGAGCAGTACTTC.

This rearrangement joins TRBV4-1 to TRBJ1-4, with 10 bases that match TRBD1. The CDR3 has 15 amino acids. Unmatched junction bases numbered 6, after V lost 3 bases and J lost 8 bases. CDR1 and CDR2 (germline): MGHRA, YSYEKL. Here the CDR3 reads CASSQRDRGGEKLFF. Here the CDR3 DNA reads TGCGCCAGCAGCCAGCGGGACAGGGGAGGCGAAAAACTGTTTTTT.

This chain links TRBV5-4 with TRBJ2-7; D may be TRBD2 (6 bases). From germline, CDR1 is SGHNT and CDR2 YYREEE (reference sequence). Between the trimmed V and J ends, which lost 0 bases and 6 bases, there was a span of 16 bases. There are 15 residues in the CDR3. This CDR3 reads CASSLGGTVAFEQYF. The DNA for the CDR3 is TGTGCCAGCAGCTTGGGCGGGACTGTTGCATTCGAGCAGTACTTC.

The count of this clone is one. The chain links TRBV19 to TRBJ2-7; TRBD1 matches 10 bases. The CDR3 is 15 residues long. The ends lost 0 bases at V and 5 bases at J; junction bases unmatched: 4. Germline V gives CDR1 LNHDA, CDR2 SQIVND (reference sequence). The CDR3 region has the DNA TGTGCCAGTAGTATAGAGGGACAGGGGTACCACGAGCAGTACTTC. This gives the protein CASSIEGQGYHEQYF.

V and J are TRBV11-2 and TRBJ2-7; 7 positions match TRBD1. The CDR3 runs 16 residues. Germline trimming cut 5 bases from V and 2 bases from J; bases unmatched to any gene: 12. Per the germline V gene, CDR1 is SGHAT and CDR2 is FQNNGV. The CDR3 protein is CASSNDPDRVAYEQYF. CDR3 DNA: TGTGCCAGCAGCAACGATCCCGACAGGGTGGCCTACGAGCAGTACTTC. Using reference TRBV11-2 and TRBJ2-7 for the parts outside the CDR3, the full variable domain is EAGVAQSPRYKIIEKRQSVAFWCNPISGHATLYWYQQILGQGPKLLIQFQNNGVVDDSQLPKDRFSAERLKGVDSTLKIQPAKLEDSAVYLCASSNDPDRVAYEQYFGPGTRLTVT.

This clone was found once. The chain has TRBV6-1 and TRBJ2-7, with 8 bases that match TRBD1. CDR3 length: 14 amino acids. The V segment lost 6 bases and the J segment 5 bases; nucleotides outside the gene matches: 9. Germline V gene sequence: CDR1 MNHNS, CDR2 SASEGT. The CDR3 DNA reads TGTGCCAGCAGCGTACGAGGACAGGGCCACGAGCAGTACTTC. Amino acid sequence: CASSVRGQGHEQYF.

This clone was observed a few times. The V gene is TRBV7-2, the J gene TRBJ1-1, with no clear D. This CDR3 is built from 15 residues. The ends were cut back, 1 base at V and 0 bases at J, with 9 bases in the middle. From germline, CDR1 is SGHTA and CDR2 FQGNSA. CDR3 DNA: TGTGCCAGCAGCTTAGGCGGAGGGATGAACACTGAAGCTTTCTTT. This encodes CASSLGGGMNTEAFF.

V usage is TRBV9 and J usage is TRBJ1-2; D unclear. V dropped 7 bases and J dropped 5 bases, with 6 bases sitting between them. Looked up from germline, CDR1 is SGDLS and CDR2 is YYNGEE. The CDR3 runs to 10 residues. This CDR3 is CASFGYGYTF. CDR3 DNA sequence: TGTGCCAGCTTCGGGTATGGCTACACCTTC.

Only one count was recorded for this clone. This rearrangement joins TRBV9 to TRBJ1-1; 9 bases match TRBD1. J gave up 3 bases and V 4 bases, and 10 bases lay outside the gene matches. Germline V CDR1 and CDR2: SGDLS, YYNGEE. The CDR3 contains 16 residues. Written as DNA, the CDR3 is TGTGCCAGCAGCCCCCGACAGGACAGGGGACACACTGAAGCTTTCTTT. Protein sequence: CASSPRQDRGHTEAFF.

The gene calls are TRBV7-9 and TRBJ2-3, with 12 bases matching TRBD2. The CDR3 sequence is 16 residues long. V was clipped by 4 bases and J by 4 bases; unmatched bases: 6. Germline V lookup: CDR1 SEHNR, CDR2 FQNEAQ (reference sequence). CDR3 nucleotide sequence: TGTGCCAGCAGCTCCAGACTAGCGGGAGTAGCAGATACGCAGTATTTT. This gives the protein CASSSRLAGVADTQYF.

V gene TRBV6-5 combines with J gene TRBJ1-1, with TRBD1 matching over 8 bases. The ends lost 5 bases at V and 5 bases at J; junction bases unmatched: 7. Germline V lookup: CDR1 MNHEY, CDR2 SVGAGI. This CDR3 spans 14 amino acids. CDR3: CASSRRQGRTEAFF. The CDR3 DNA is TGTGCCAGCAGTCGTAGACAGGGGAGGACTGAAGCTTTCTTT.

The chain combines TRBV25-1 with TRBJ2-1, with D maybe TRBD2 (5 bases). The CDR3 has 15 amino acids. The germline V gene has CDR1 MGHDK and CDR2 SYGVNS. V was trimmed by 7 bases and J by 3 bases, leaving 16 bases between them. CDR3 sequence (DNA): TGTGCCAGCAATGGGGAGCAGGCCGACTACAATGAGCAGTTCTTC. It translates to CASNGEQADYNEQFF.

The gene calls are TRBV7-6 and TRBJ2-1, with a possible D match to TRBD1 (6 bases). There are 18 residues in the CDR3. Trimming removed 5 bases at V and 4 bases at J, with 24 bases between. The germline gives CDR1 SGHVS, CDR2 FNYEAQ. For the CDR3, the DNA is TGTGCCAGCAGCCTTCCGCCAACAGGGTCCCCCCGATACAATGAGCAGTTCTTC. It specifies CASSLPPTGSPRYNEQFF.

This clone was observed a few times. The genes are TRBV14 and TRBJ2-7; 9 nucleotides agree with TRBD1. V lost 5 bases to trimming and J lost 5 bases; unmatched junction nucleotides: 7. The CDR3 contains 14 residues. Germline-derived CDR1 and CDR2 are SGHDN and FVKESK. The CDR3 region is CASSSQGAFDEQYF. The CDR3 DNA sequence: TGTGCCAGCAGCTCACAGGGGGCGTTCGACGAGCAGTACTTC.

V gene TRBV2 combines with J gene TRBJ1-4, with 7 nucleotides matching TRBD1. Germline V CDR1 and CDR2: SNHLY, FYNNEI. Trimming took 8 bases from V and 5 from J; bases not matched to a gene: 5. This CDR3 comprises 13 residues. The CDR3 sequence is CASRTGDNEKLFF. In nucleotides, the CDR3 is TGTGCCAGCCGGACAGGCGACAATGAAAAACTGTTTTTT.

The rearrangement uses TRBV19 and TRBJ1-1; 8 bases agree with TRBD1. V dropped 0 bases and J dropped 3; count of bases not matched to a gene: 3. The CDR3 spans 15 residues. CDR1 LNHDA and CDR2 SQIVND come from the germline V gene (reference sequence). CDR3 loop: CASSIDYRGDTEAFF. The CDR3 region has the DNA TGTGCCAGTAGTATAGACTACAGGGGGGACACTGAAGCTTTCTTT. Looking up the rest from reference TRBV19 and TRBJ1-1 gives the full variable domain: DGGITQSPKYLFRKEGQNVTLSCEQNLNHDAMYWYRQDPGQGLRLIYYSQIVNDFQKGDIAEGYSVSREKKESFPLTVTSAQKNPTAFYLCASSIDYRGDTEAFFGQGTRLTVV.

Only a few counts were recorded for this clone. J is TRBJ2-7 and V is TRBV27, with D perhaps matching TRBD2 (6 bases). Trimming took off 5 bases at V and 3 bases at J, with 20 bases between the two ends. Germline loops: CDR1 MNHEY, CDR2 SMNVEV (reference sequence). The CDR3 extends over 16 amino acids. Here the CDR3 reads CASSKKGTGVFYEQYF. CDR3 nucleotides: TGTGCCAGCAGTAAGAAGGGTACGGGGGTATTCTACGAGCAGTACTTC.

DNA for the CDR3: TGTGCCAGCAGGGGGACAGGGGGCAAACACTTTACTAACTATGGCTACACCTTC. It translates to CASRGTGGKHFTNYGYTF. V is TRBV9 and J is TRBJ1-2; 12 positions match TRBD1. The CDR3 extends over 18 amino acids. Looked up from germline, CDR1 is SGDLS and CDR2 is YYNGEE. V shed 5 bases and J 0 bases; nucleotides not matched to a gene: 11.

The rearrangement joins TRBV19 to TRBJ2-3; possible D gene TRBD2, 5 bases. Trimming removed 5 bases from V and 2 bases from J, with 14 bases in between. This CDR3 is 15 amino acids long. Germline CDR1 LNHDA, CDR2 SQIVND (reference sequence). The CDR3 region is CASSPGLFNTDTQYF. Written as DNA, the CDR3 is TGTGCCAGTAGTCCCGGACTTTTTAACACAGATACGCAGTATTTT.

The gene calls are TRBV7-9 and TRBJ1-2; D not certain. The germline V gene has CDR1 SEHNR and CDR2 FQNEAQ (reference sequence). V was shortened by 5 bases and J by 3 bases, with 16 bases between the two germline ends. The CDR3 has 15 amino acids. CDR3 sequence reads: CASSPSGRPYYGYTF. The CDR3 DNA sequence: TGTGCCAGCAGCCCCAGCGGCAGGCCATACTATGGCTACACCTTC.